These T cell receptor beta chains were read from a single sample in a study of cytomegalovirus exposure and HLA in healthy donors. The assay was immunoSEQ multiplex PCR, and TCRdb's table has in-frame clones only and misses some. The table includes 160,000 or so clones, 76% detected once. Sequenced sample: PBMCs. The origin of the receptors is a man aged 60-69 years in good health and CMV-seronegative. CDR3s include the opening cysteine and the closing phenylalanine or tryptophan. Fields, in order: V gene, J gene, CDR3 protein.

V gene: TRBV5-5; J gene: TRBJ1-6; CDR3 protein: CASSLIGGGSRVNSPLHF
V gene: TRBV9; J gene: TRBJ1-4; CDR3 protein: CASNPSPDRGEKLFF
V gene: TRBV5-1; J gene: TRBJ2-1; CDR3 protein: CASSLGQRAEQFF
V gene: TRBV9; J gene: TRBJ1-1; CDR3 protein: CASSTWDSATEAFF
V gene: TRBV11-2; J gene: TRBJ2-7; CDR3 protein: CASSPLAGRGVYEQYF
V gene: TRBV19; J gene: TRBJ2-7; CDR3 protein: CASSIGGGAYEQYF
V gene: TRBV5-1; J gene: TRBJ2-7; CDR3 protein: CASSRNWESSYEQYF
V gene: TRBV7-2; J gene: TRBJ2-1; CDR3 protein: CASSAPGAGGHEQFF
V gene: TRBV28; J gene: TRBJ2-3; CDR3 protein: CASSLGVASGGATGTDTQYF
V gene: TRBV2; J gene: TRBJ2-7; CDR3 protein: CASTGVSSYEQYF
V gene: TRBV28; J gene: TRBJ2-5; CDR3 protein: CASSWVAGGRETQYF
V gene: TRBV5-6; J gene: TRBJ1-1; CDR3 protein: CASSTTGAQNTEAFF
V gene: TRBV28; J gene: TRBJ2-7; CDR3 protein: CASSFPGQVGNEQYF
V gene: TRBV4-3; J gene: TRBJ1-2; CDR3 protein: CASSQEGALSPLYTF
V gene: TRBV19; J gene: TRBJ2-7; CDR3 protein: CASSLRTGRTPREQYF
V gene: TRBV7-2; J gene: TRBJ2-1; CDR3 protein: CASSAQGSDYNEQFF
V gene: TRBV28; J gene: TRBJ1-5; CDR3 protein: CASSLFGNQPQHF
V gene: TRBV7-2; J gene: TRBJ2-5; CDR3 protein: CASSPGLRQETQYF
V gene: TRBV30; J gene: TRBJ2-5; CDR3 protein: CAWSSSWQETQYF
V gene: TRBV7-2; J gene: TRBJ1-4; CDR3 protein: CASSLARGATNEKLFF